Listed below are T cell receptor beta chains from one sample, sequenced in a study of T-cell reconstitution after alpha-beta-depleted transplantation in children. TCRdb redid the calling of the PCR reads with MiXCR, one entry per CDR3 protein. The table records about a million distinct CDR3 sequences, 25% to 35% of them present only once. This specimen was PBMCs, mostly from graft donor cells, taken 360 days after TCRalphabeta/CD19-depleted stem cell transplant. These receptors were obtained from a boy under two years old who had a stem cell transplant for SCID, so the T cells may come from the graft donor. CDR3s include the opening cysteine and the closing phenylalanine or tryptophan. The D gene is left open where the match is weak. Size tells how often a clone was seen (once, few, many) or the class of an expanded clone, and some rows leave it out.

cdr3_length d_call j_call v_call clone_size cdr3_nt cdr3_aa
16 TRBD2 TRBJ2-1 TRBV5-5 - TGTGCCAGCAGGCTTCCGAAACTAGCGGGCGACAATGAGCAGTTCTTC CASRLPKLAGDNEQFF
15 - TRBJ1-3 TRBV3-1 - TGTGCCAGCAGCCAAGACGGCAGGCCTGGAAACACCATATATTTT CASSQDGRPGNTIYF
15 - TRBJ2-3 TRBV20-1 - TGCAGTGCTGCCCAATACGGGACGGGATCAGATACGCAGTATTTT CSAAQYGTGSDTQYF
16 TRBD2 TRBJ2-5 TRBV20-1 - TGCAGTGCTAGAGACCCTAGCGGGGGTTTGATCGAGACCCAGTACTTC CSARDPSGGLIETQYF
15 TRBD2 TRBJ2-3 TRBV29-1 - TGCAGCGTTTCCCACCCGCGGGGGGCCACAGATACGCAGTATTTT CSVSHPRGATDTQYF
14 TRBD1 TRBJ1-2 TRBV5-5 - TGTGCCAGCAGCTTTTTTAGACAGGGAGAAGGCTACACCTTC CASSFFRQGEGYTF
14 - TRBJ2-7 TRBV28 - TGTGCCAGCAGCTCGGGGGTTTTACCCGGCGAGCAGTACTTC CASSSGVLPGEQYF
12 - TRBJ1-1 TRBV21-1 few TGTGCCAGATGTTTCAGGGGGCCGGAAGCTTTCTTT CARCFRGPEAFF
15 - TRBJ2-7 TRBV19 - TGTGCCAGTAGTATACCGGGGGTCCCCTCCTACGAGCAGTACTTC CASSIPGVPSYEQYF
15 TRBD1 TRBJ2-5 TRBV5-1 - TGCGCCAGCAGCTTGCCTACAGGGGATTCAAAGACCCAGTACTTC CASSLPTGDSKTQYF
14 TRBD2 TRBJ2-5 TRBV4-1 - TGCGCCAGCAGCAAGCGGGGGGGCGCAGAGACCCAGTACTTC CASSKRGGAETQYF
12 - TRBJ1-1 TRBV15 many TGTGCCACCAGCAGATATAACACTGAAGCTTTCTTT CATSRYNTEAFF
12 - TRBJ2-1 TRBV2 - TGTGCCAGCGGGGGCAGGCCCAGCGGGCAGTTCTTC CASGGRPSGQFF
15 - TRBJ2-1 TRBV15 few TGTGCCACCAGCAGCTTGGGACTCCCGGTCAGGGAGCAGTTCTTC CATSSLGLPVREQFF
18 TRBD2 TRBJ2-3 TRBV10-2 few TGCGCCAGCAGTGATCAAGGGGCTCTAGCGGGGGGGATGAATACGCAGTATTTT CASSDQGALAGGMNTQYF
13 - TRBJ1-2 TRBV11-2 few TGTGCCAGCAGCGTGGACAGTAACTATGGCTACACCTTC CASSVDSNYGYTF
16 - TRBJ2-6 TRBV28 few TGTGCCAGCAGTTTACTAGCCAGCTCTGGGGCCAACGTCCTGACTTTC CASSLLASSGANVLTF
14 - TRBJ1-5 TRBV12-3/TRBV12-4 - TGTGCCAGCAGTCCCGGGTCCGCACGAAAGCCCCAGCATTTT CASSPGSARKPQHF
16 TRBD2 TRBJ2-1 TRBV5-1 few TGCGCCAGCAGCTTGGTCGCGCGGGGGGGATACAATGAGCAGTTCTTC CASSLVARGGYNEQFF
14 TRBD2 TRBJ2-1 TRBV12-3/TRBV12-4 - TGTGCCACCTCGCGGGGACTAAGCGGCAATGAGCAGTTCTTC CATSRGLSGNEQFF
15 - TRBJ1-1 TRBV28 - TGTGCCAGCAGTCCAACGGCCAGGGGCCACACTGAAGCTTTCTTT CASSPTARGHTEAFF
16 - TRBJ1-1 TRBV19 - TGTGCCAGTACCACCCCGCGGGGTTTTGGGGACACTGAAGCTTTCTTT CASTTPRGFGDTEAFF
18 TRBD1 TRBJ2-3 TRBV18 - TGTGCCAGCTCACCAAAGGGACAGGATGGTCGCAACACAGATACGCAGTATTTT CASSPKGQDGRNTDTQYF
14 - TRBJ2-7 TRBV20-1 - TGCAGTGCTAGAGGCTCGGGCAAATCCTACGAGCAGTACTTC CSARGSGKSYEQYF
19 - TRBJ1-1 TRBV6-1 - TGTGCCAGCAGTCCCCTTCCCAACGACAGGATTCGCTTCGGAGATGAAGCTTTCTTT CASSPLPNDRIRFGDEAFF
14 TRBD1 TRBJ1-2 TRBV6-4 once TGTGCCAGTAGGACAGGGATGCTCGGTTATGGCTACACCTTC CASRTGMLGYGYTF
13 - TRBJ1-2 TRBV12-3/TRBV12-4 few TGTGCCAGCAGTCCATCAGGGGCCCATGGCTACACCTTC CASSPSGAHGYTF
18 TRBD1 TRBJ1-3 TRBV6-1 few TGTGCCAGCAGTGACCGGACAGGGAAGGCAAGCTCTGGAAACACCATATATTTT CASSDRTGKASSGNTIYF
15 TRBD2 TRBJ2-3 TRBV20-1 - TGCAGTGCTGACACAACCCGACTAGCGGGCGTTTCGCAGTATTTT CSADTTRLAGVSQYF
16 - TRBJ2-1 TRBV7-9 few TGTGCCAGCAGCTTACGTCCGGACCAATCCTACAATGAGCAGTTCTTC CASSLRPDQSYNEQFF
14 TRBD1 TRBJ2-2 TRBV6-2/TRBV6-3 - TGTGCCATGGGACAGCGATTCAACACCGGGGAGCTGTTTTTT CAMGQRFNTGELFF
13 - TRBJ1-5 TRBV5-1 few TGCGCCAGCAGGCCCTCTTCGTCTCAGCCCCAGCATTTT CASRPSSSQPQHF
15 - TRBJ2-6 TRBV28 - TGTGCCAGCAGTTTTTTGGGGCCTGGGGCCAACGTCCTGACTTTC CASSFLGPGANVLTF
14 - TRBJ2-1 TRBV27 few TGTGCCAGCAGTTTACGGGAGTACGGCAATGAGCAGTTCTTC CASSLREYGNEQFF
15 TRBD2 TRBJ2-1 TRBV7-9 - TGTGCCAGCAGCTTTAGCGGGGGGGTATCGAATGAGCAGTTCTTC CASSFSGGVSNEQFF
18 - TRBJ2-7 TRBV11-1 - TGTGCCAGCAGCTTCTCACTCGGACAGATCGACTTTCCCTACGAGCAGTACTTC CASSFSLGQIDFPYEQYF
15 - TRBJ1-6 TRBV7-9 few TGTGCCAGCAGCGCGGGGGCGTCCAATAATTCACCCCTCCACTTT CASSAGASNNSPLHF
15 - TRBJ2-7 TRBV4-2 - TGTGCCAGCAGCGTGTTGGGGGGCACTTCCTACGAGCAGTACTTC CASSVLGGTSYEQYF
15 - TRBJ2-1 TRBV4-1 - TGCGCCAGTACAATAGCGGAAAGCTCCTACAATGAGCAGTTCTTC CASTIAESSYNEQFF
13 - TRBJ1-1 TRBV5-1 many TGCGCCAGCCGGACAAATAAGAACACTGAAGCTTTCTTT CASRTNKNTEAFF
14 TRBD1 TRBJ2-1 TRBV6-1 - TGTGCCAGCACCGGCGGGACAGGGGGCAATGAGCAGTTCTTC CASTGGTGGNEQFF
15 - TRBJ2-7 TRBV7-8 once TGTGCCAGCAGCTTAGCGCCGGGGGCGCTCTACGAGCAGTACTTC CASSLAPGALYEQYF
19 TRBD2 TRBJ2-5 TRBV20-1 - TGCAGTGCTAGTTTACCCCTTTATGGCCTAGCGGGGGGTTCAGAGACCCAGTACTTC CSASLPLYGLAGGSETQYF
12 - TRBJ2-7 TRBV2 few TGTGCCAGTAAAAGCGACAGCCACGAGCAGTACTTC CASKSDSHEQYF
15 - TRBJ2-1 TRBV5-1 many TGCGCCAGCAGCCCGGATGGGAGATCGGGCAATGAGCAGTTCTTC CASSPDGRSGNEQFF
14 - TRBJ2-7 TRBV28 few TGTGCCAGCAGTCGGGACCAGGGCTTCTACGAGCAGTACTTC CASSRDQGFYEQYF